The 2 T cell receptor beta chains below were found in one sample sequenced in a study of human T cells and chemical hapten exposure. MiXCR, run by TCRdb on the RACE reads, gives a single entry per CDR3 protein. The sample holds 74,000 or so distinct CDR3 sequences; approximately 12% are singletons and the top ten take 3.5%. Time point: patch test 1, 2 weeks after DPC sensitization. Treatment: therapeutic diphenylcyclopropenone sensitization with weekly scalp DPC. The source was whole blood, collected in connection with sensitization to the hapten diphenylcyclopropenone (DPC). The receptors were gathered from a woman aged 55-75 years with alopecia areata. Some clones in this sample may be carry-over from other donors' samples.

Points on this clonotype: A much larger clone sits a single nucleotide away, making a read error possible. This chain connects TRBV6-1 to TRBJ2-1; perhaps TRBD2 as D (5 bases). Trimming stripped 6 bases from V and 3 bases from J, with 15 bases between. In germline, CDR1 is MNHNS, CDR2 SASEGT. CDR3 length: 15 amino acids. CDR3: CASRGEPSVYNEQFF. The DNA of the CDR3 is TGTGCCAGCAGGGGAGAGCCCTCAGTCTACAATGAGCAGTTCTTC.

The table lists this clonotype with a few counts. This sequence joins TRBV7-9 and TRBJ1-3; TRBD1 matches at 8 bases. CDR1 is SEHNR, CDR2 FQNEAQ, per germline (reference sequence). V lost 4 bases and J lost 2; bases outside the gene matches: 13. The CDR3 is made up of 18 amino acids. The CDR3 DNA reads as TGTGCCAGCAGCTCACCAGCCACACAGGGGGGCCCTGGAAACACCATATATTTT. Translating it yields CASSSPATQGGPGNTIYF. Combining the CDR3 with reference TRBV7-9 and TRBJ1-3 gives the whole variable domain DTGVSQNPRHKITKRGQNVTFRCDPISEHNRLYWYRQTLGQGPEFLTYFQNEAQLEKSRLLSDRFSAERPKGSFSTLEIQRTEQGDSAMYLCASSSPATQGGPGNTIYFGEGSWLTVV.